This T cell receptor beta chain emerged from a study of blood T cells in healthy people across ages. Through a sample-barcoded 5' primer and a J-beta primer mix, a second PCR was run for roughly 7 to 12 cycles. The study obtained at least 3 million CDR3-containing paired-end reads from every sample. Each CDR3 protein gets one entry after TCRdb re-called the 5' RACE reads with MiXCR. The sample includes about 640,000 distinct CDR3 sequences, approximately 59% of them seen just once. Study results and limitations: Diversity of TCR beta per million T cells declined in a roughly linear way with age. Observed TCR beta diversity showed a strong correlation with the percentage of naive T cells as measured by flow cytometry.

The CDR3 sequence is 15 residues long. V lost 2 bases, J lost 5 bases, and 15 bases lay in between. Germline V gene lookup returns CDR1 MNHEY and CDR2 SMNVEV (reference sequence). On this clonotype: The antigen is not known.

Extraction yielded at least 5 micrograms of total RNA per sample. The gene calls are TRBV27 and TRBJ2-5; D uncertain. The clonotype comes from a man aged 55 to 70 in good health. Material: blood. This chain's CDR3 is CASSLSGSPLETQYF. The CDR3 DNA follows: TGTGCCAGCAGTTTAAGTGGTAGTCCGTTGGAGACCCAGTACTTC.